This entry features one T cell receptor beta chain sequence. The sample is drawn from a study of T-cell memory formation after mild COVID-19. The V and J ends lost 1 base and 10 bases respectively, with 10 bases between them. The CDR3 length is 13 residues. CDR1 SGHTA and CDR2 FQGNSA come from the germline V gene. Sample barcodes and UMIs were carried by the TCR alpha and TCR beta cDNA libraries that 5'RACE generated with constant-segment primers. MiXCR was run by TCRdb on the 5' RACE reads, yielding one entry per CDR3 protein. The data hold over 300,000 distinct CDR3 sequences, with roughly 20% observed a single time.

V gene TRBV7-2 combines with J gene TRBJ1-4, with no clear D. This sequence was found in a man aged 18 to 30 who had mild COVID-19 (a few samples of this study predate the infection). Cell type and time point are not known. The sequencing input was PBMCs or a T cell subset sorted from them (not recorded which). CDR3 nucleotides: TGTGCCAGCAGCTTAGGGGAAACCCGAAAACTGTTTTTT. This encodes CASSLGETRKLFF.